This T cell receptor beta chain is from a study of blood T cell repertoires in COVID-19. As for the study in general: The origin of the acute and convalescent COVID-19 samples was the United States, Italy and Spain.

In the authors' methods: By means of reference gene primer amplification, nucleated cell counts were estimated. The repertoire was sequenced with immunoSEQ multiplex PCR; TCRdb's copy has only in-frame clones and lacks some. V and J calls and clone size follow that table, whereas D and trimming were derived from the DNA. The sample shows roughly 190,000 clones, approximately 80% of them seen only once. This clone was counted once. The sequencing input was peripheral blood. This sequence originates from a woman aged 50 to 60 with active or convalescent COVID-19.

Here the CDR3 reads CASIQEGRYYGYTF. The CDR3 DNA sequence: TGTGCCAGCATTCAAGAGGGCAGATACTATGGCTACACCTTC. The chain joins TRBV7-9 to TRBJ1-2; no clear D gene. From germline, CDR1 is SEHNR and CDR2 FQNEAQ (reference sequence). This CDR3 spans 14 amino acids. Trimming took off 7 bases at V and 3 bases at J, with 15 bases between the two ends. The complete variable domain, with remaining parts taken from reference TRBV7-9 and TRBJ1-2, reads DTGVSQNPRHKITKRGQNVTFRCDPISEHNRLYWYRQTLGQGPEFLTYFQNEAQLEKSRLLSDRFSAERPKGSFSTLEIQRTEQGDSAMYLCASIQEGRYYGYTFGSGTRLTVV.